This is a list of T cell receptor beta chains from one sample in a study of PD-1 blockade in classical Hodgkin lymphoma. Generated by immunoSEQ multiplex PCR, the TCRdb table keeps only in-frame clones and is missing some. The sample records 90,000 to 120,000 clones, 80% to 90% being singletons. Sequenced material: peripheral blood mononuclear cells (PBMCs), taken before the second cycle of nivolumab. These TCRs come from a human donor with classical Hodgkin lymphoma. Each CDR3 is given with its conserved first and last residue. The order of the fields is J gene, V gene, D gene, clone size, CDR3 DNA, CDR3 protein. The D gene is left open where the match is weak. The size of a clone is reported for some rows only, either as once, few or many, or as a class for expanded clones.

>TRBJ2-7|TRBV28|.|once
TGTGCCAGCAGTTTCGGGAATGGTAAAGAGTACTTC
CASSFGNGKEYF
>TRBJ1-2|TRBV18|TRBD1|.
TGTGCCAGCTCACCGGTTCATACAGGGGTAACCTCCTATGGCTACACCTTC
CASSPVHTGVTSYGYTF
>TRBJ1-2|TRBV30|.|few
TGTGCCTGGAGTGTACCCAGGGTCTCAGCTAACTATGGCTACACCTTC
CAWSVPRVSANYGYTF
>TRBJ2-7|TRBV29-1|.|.
TGCAGCGTTGGGGGCAGTGGGGAGCAGTACTTC
CSVGGSGEQYF
>TRBJ1-2|TRBV5-1|TRBD1|once
TGCGCCAGCAGCATAATGGGGACAGGGGGCGCGGGTATCTATGGCTACACCTTC
CASSIMGTGGAGIYGYTF
>TRBJ2-7|TRBV15|TRBD2|once
TGTGCCACCAGCAGGGGGACTAGTGTAGGCCACGAGCAGTACTTC
CATSRGTSVGHEQYF
>TRBJ1-1|TRBV5-1|.|.
TGCGCCAGCAGCTTGGAGGTCTGGCCGGATCTTACGAACACTGAAGCTTTCTTT
CASSLEVWPDLTNTEAFF
>TRBJ1-2|TRBV10-3|TRBD1|.
TGTGCCATCAGTGAGCCTGGGGACAGCTCATATGGCTACACCTTC
CAISEPGDSSYGYTF
>TRBJ1-2|TRBV28|.|.
TGTGCCAGCAGTGGGACCGCTAACTATGGCTACACCTTC
CASSGTANYGYTF
>TRBJ2-3|TRBV28|.|.
TGTGCCAGCAGTTTCGGGAGAAGAACTAGCACAGATACGCAGTATTTT
CASSFGRRTSTDTQYF
>TRBJ2-7|TRBV4-2|.|.
TGTGCCAGCAGCCAAGATCTGGCGGTCTCCTACGAGCAGTACTTC
CASSQDLAVSYEQYF
>TRBJ1-1|TRBV7-6|.|.
TGTGCCAGCAGCTTAAGCGCCTTGAACACTGAAGCTTTCTTT
CASSLSALNTEAFF
>TRBJ2-7|TRBV11-2|TRBD2|few
TGTGCCAGCAGCTTAGAACTAGCGGGATCCTACGAGCAGTACTTC
CASSLELAGSYEQYF
>TRBJ1-6|TRBV28|.|.
TGTGCCAGCAGTTTACAGGGGCCTAATTCACCCCTCCACTTT
CASSLQGPNSPLHF
>TRBJ1-1|TRBV7-9|.|few
TGTGCCAGCAGCACGGGGGAGAACACTGAAGCTTTCTTT
CASSTGENTEAFF
>TRBJ2-7|TRBV5-1|TRBD2|.
TGCGCCAGCAGCCTCGGGACTAGCGGCTACGAGCAGTACTTC
CASSLGTSGYEQYF
>TRBJ2-7|TRBV9|TRBD2|few
TGTGCCAGCAGCGCTCTCGGGACTACTGCCTCGGAGCAGTACTTC
CASSALGTTASEQYF
>TRBJ1-1|TRBV19|TRBD1|.
TGTGCCAGTAGTGACAGGGTAAATACTGAAGCTTTCTTT
CASSDRVNTEAFF
>TRBJ1-1|TRBV6-5|.|.
TGTGCCAGCAGTTACTCGAGGTCGGGGACTGAAGCTTTCTTT
CASSYSRSGTEAFF
>TRBJ2-6|TRBV30|.|.
TGTGCCTGGGGTCGAGGGGGTGCCAACGTCCTGACTTTC
CAWGRGGANVLTF
>TRBJ2-7|TRBV29-1|.|.
TGCAGCGCTCGTAAGGAAGCTTACGAGCAGTACTTC
CSARKEAYEQYF
>TRBJ2-5|TRBV5-6|.|.
TGTGCCAGCAGCTTCGACGCGGGCATAATCGCAGAGACCCAGTACTTC
CASSFDAGIIAETQYF
>TRBJ2-7|TRBV4-1|TRBD1|.
TGCGCCAGCAGCCAATCCAAGGACAGGGTCGGCTCCTACGAGCAGTACTTC
CASSQSKDRVGSYEQYF
>TRBJ2-7|TRBV15|.|.
TGTGCCACCAGGGAAGGGGTTGAGCAGTACTTC
CATREGVEQYF
>TRBJ2-7|TRBV6-1|TRBD2|.
TGTGCCAGCAGTGAGGGTCTAGCGGGAGGGGGGTACGAGCAGTACTTC
CASSEGLAGGGYEQYF
>TRBJ2-4|TRBV7-9|.|once
TGTGCCAGCAGCTTATTAGTTGCCGGAGCCAAAAACATTCAGTACTTC
CASSLLVAGAKNIQYF
>TRBJ1-5|TRBV5-1|.|.
TGCGCCAGCAGCCCTGACAGTAGCAATCAGCCCCAGCATTTT
CASSPDSSNQPQHF